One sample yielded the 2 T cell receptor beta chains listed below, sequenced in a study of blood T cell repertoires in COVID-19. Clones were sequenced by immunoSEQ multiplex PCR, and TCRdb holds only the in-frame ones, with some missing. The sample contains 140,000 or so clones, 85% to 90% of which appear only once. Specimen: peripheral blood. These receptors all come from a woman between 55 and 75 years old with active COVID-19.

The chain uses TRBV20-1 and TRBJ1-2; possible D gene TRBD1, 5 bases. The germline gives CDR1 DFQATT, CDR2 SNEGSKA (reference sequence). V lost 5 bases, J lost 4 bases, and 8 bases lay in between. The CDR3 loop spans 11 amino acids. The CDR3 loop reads CSARGTYGYTF. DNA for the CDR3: TGCAGTGCTCGCGGGACCTATGGCTACACCTTC.

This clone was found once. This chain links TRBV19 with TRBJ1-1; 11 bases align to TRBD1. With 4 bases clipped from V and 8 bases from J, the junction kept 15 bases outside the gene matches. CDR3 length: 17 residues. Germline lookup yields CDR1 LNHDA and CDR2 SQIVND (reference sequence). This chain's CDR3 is CASSTLPGQGVRKEAFF. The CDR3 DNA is TGTGCCAGTAGTACATTACCGGGACAGGGGGTGAGAAAGGAAGCTTTCTTT. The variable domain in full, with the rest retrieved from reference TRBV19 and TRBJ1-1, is DGGITQSPKYLFRKEGQNVTLSCEQNLNHDAMYWYRQDPGQGLRLIYYSQIVNDFQKGDIAEGYSVSREKKESFPLTVTSAQKNPTAFYLCASSTLPGQGVRKEAFFGQGTRLTVV.